The next 11 T cell receptor beta chains were all read from a single sample in a study of OX40 agonist ivuxolimab in advanced cancers. Produced via immunoSEQ multiplex PCR; TCRdb's table is partial and in-frame only. Seen here are more than 65,000 clones, 88% observed once, and the top ten hold 0.8% to 1.3%. The sequences come from CD4+ or CD8+ T cells sorted from blood, collected in a trial of the OX40 agonist ivuxolimab. These TCRs come from an adult with an advanced solid tumor such as melanoma, head and neck, liver or kidney cancer.

The gene calls are TRBV5-6 and TRBJ1-4; no definite D call. CDR1 and CDR2 (germline): SGHDT, YYEEEE. Trimming pared 0 bases from V and 4 bases from J, leaving 19 bases between. The CDR3 is 18 amino acids. CDR3 sequence (DNA): TGTGCCAGCAGCTTGGGCGGGTCGGGAGCCGGGGTTAATGAAAAACTGTTTTTT. Translation: CASSLGGSGAGVNEKLFF.

This clone was observed a handful of times. The V call is TRBV7-2, the J call TRBJ2-1, with 8 bases that match TRBD1. The CDR3 extends over 15 amino acids. Germline-derived CDR1 and CDR2 are SGHTA and FQGNSA. The ends lost 5 bases at V and 0 bases at J; junction bases unmatched: 3. CDR3 coding DNA: TGTGCCAGCAGCGCCGACAGGGGCTCCTACAATGAGCAGTTCTTC. Translation: CASSADRGSYNEQFF.

V is TRBV18 and J is TRBJ1-4, with 7 bases lining up with TRBD1. Germline-derived CDR1 and CDR2 are KGHSH and LQKENI. The junction had 10 bases not matched to a gene; V was cut back by 3 bases and J by 0 bases. CDR3 length: 18 amino acids. The CDR3: CASSPGGQSFATNEKLFF. The CDR3 DNA sequence: TGTGCCAGCTCACCTGGGGGACAGAGCTTTGCAACTAATGAAAAACTGTTTTTT.

This chain connects TRBV29-1 to TRBJ2-3; D is undetermined. The CDR3 runs 12 residues. V dropped 5 bases and J dropped 2 bases, with 8 bases sitting between them. From germline, CDR1 is SQVTM and CDR2 ANQGSEA. The CDR3, as DNA: TGCAGCGTTAAGGCAGACACAGATACGCAGTATTTT. It yields the protein CSVKADTDTQYF.

V is TRBV11-2 and J is TRBJ2-4, with D maybe TRBD1 (6 bases). The CDR3 has 11 amino acids. Trimming took 6 bases from V and 6 from J, leaving 6 bases between them. Germline V gives CDR1 SGHAT, CDR2 FQNNGV. This CDR3 is CASRQGNIQYF. CDR3 bases: TGTGCCAGCAGACAGGGAAACATTCAGTACTTC.

This chain connects TRBV28 to TRBJ2-4; D call uncertain. CDR3 length equals 15 residues. Germline V lookup: CDR1 MDHEN, CDR2 SYDVKM. V was clipped by 4 bases and J by 5 bases, with 15 bases between them. The chain's CDR3 is CASSSGLPNENIQYF. CDR3 sequence (DNA): TGTGCCAGCAGTTCCGGTCTGCCAAATGAAAACATTCAGTACTTC.

The chain uses TRBV28 and TRBJ1-1, with D possibly matching TRBD1 (6 bases). The CDR3 spans 14 residues. Trimming took 5 bases from V and 6 from J, leaving 16 bases between them. Germline V CDR1 and CDR2: MDHEN, SYDVKM. The CDR3 nucleotides are TGTGCCAGCAGTACCAGGGGAAGGTTGCCTGAAGCTTTCTTT. Amino acid sequence: CASSTRGRLPEAFF.

The rearrangement links TRBV18 to TRBJ1-5; 9 nucleotides line up with TRBD1. V lost 2 bases, J lost 0 bases, and 11 bases stayed unmatched. CDR1 KGHSH and CDR2 LQKENI come from the germline V gene. The CDR3 has 19 residues. The CDR3 sequence is CASSPSGDRAIYSNQPQHF. For the CDR3, the DNA is TGTGCCAGCTCACCATCGGGGGACAGGGCGATCTATAGCAATCAGCCCCAGCATTTT.

The chain couples TRBV18 to TRBJ2-1, with unresolved D. CDR3 length: 16 amino acids. Germline V CDR1 and CDR2: KGHSH, LQKENI. The V and J ends lost 0 bases and 3 bases respectively, with 12 bases between them. CDR3 region: CASSPPSGGVYNEQFF. CDR3 sequence (DNA): TGTGCCAGCTCACCACCTAGTGGCGGAGTCTACAATGAGCAGTTCTTC.

CDR3 residues: CASSQDRRGGSTYYGYTF. Written as DNA, the CDR3 is TGTGCCAGCAGCCAAGATCGCCGTGGGGGGAGCACTTACTATGGCTACACCTTC. V gene TRBV14 combines with J gene TRBJ1-2; TRBD1 is a possible D gene (5 bases). This CDR3 contains 18 residues. From germline, CDR1 is SGHDN and CDR2 FVKESK. V was cut by 0 bases and J by 3 bases, with 20 bases left in between.

CDR3 nucleotides: TGTGCCAGCAGCCAAGCTTCGGGCTCTGGAAACACCATATATTTT. Amino acids: CASSQASGSGNTIYF. The J gene is TRBJ1-3, the V gene TRBV4-2; no reliable D call. This CDR3 contains 15 residues. From germline, CDR1 is LGHNA and CDR2 YNFKEQ. V was pared by 1 base and J by 0 bases, with 7 bases between.